This T cell receptor (beta chain) derives from a study of OX40 agonist ivuxolimab in advanced cancers. In the study overall: Dose-escalation subjects each had hepatocellular carcinoma, melanoma, renal cell or head and neck cancer.

The V end was cut by 5 bases, the J end by 5 bases, with 16 bases between. The CDR3 contains 14 residues. In germline, CDR1 is MDHEN, CDR2 SYDVKM. This table comes from immunoSEQ multiplex PCR, and its TCRdb copy is limited to in-frame clones, with some not included. The sample records some 58,000 clones, around 87% being singletons. Study observations and caveats: The study observed clonal expansion of CD4+ and CD8+ blood T cells by week 6 at 0.1 to 3.0 mg/kg. CD8+ T cells (on average) carried more expanded clones than CD4+ T cells. Clonal expansion was among the lowest in partial responders at 0.1-3.0 mg/kg, especially CD8+.

Regarding this clone: The target antigen is unknown.

The source is an adult with an advanced solid tumor such as melanoma, head and neck, liver or kidney cancer. Sequencing was performed on CD4+ or CD8+ T cells sorted from blood, taken in a trial of the OX40 agonist ivuxolimab. The gene calls are TRBV28 and TRBJ2-7; D not certain. The CDR3 reads CASSQDGARNEQYF. CDR3 bases: TGTGCCAGCAGTCAGGACGGTGCTCGGAACGAGCAGTACTTC.